The rows below give T cell receptor beta chains drawn from one sample of a study of shared clonotypes between healthy human individuals. Produced via immunoSEQ multiplex PCR; TCRdb's table is partial and in-frame only. The table includes around 550,000 clones, 90% to 96% detected once. The sample comprised naive CD4+ T cells sorted from blood. These receptors were obtained from a woman in her thirties in good health. Each CDR3 is given with its conserved first and last residue. The D gene is left open where the match is weak. The size field is filled for only some rows; it gives once, few, many or a size class.

DNA: TGCGCCAGCAGCTTGGCCCCAGGGAGCTACGAGCAGTACTTC; CDR3: CASSLAPGSYEQYF; size: .; D: .; J: TRBJ2-7; V: TRBV5-1
DNA: TGTGCCAGCAGTACCGGGACTAGCGGACGCTACGAGCAGTACTTC; CDR3: CASSTGTSGRYEQYF; size: .; D: TRBD2; J: TRBJ2-7; V: TRBV6-5
DNA: TGTGCCAGCGGACCGAACAGGGGTAACTATGGCTACACCTTC; CDR3: CASGPNRGNYGYTF; size: .; D: TRBD1; J: TRBJ1-2; V: TRBV6-5
DNA: TGTGCCAGCAGCTCAAATCCGGGACAGGGTGTTTGGAAGCAGTACTTC; CDR3: CASSSNPGQGVWKQYF; size: few; D: TRBD1; J: TRBJ2-7; V: TRBV7-8
DNA: TGTGCCAGCAGCTTGGGACAGGGGGCTATATCTGGGGCCAACGTCCTGACTTTC; CDR3: CASSLGQGAISGANVLTF; size: .; D: TRBD1; J: TRBJ2-6; V: TRBV5-4
DNA: TGCAGTGCTAAAATCAACAGTGAAAATTTCTTC; CDR3: CSAKINSENFF; size: .; D: .; J: TRBJ2-7; V: TRBV20-1
DNA: TGTGCCAGCAGCCTGGACAGGGTTGGTACTGAAGCTTTCTTT; CDR3: CASSLDRVGTEAFF; size: .; D: TRBD1; J: TRBJ1-1; V: TRBV28
DNA: TGCGCCAGCAGCCAAGATCTATTTCTTACCGAGACTAGCTTCTCGGTATATGAGCAGTTCTTC; CDR3: CASSQDLFLTETSFSVYEQFF; size: .; D: TRBD2; J: TRBJ2-1; V: TRBV4-1
DNA: TGTGCCAGCAGAAACAGGGGGCGAGGTCAGCCCCAGCATTTT; CDR3: CASRNRGRGQPQHF; size: .; D: TRBD1; J: TRBJ1-5; V: TRBV28
DNA: TGTGCCAGCAGTCCCGGACTAGCGGGGTACGAGCAGTACTTC; CDR3: CASSPGLAGYEQYF; size: few; D: TRBD2; J: TRBJ2-7; V: TRBV28
DNA: TGTGCCAGCAGCTTAGGTTCCGGACTCTCAACAAATACGCAGTATTTT; CDR3: CASSLGSGLSTNTQYF; size: .; D: .; J: TRBJ2-3; V: TRBV7-2
DNA: TGCGCCAGCAGCTTACAGGGGGTACGCTCTGGGGCCAACGTCCTGACTTTC; CDR3: CASSLQGVRSGANVLTF; size: .; D: TRBD1; J: TRBJ2-6; V: TRBV5-1
DNA: TGTGCCAGCAGCCGACGAGCGGGAGTCTCCTACGAGCAGTACTTC; CDR3: CASSRRAGVSYEQYF; size: .; D: TRBD2; J: TRBJ2-7; V: TRBV4-2
DNA: TGTGCCAGCAGTTACTCGCCGGACAGGAGATACTACACCTTC; CDR3: CASSYSPDRRYYTF; size: .; D: TRBD1; J: TRBJ1-2; V: TRBV6-6
DNA: TGCGCCAGCAGCTTGATTACGGCTCTAAGAAACAATGAGCAGTTCTTC; CDR3: CASSLITALRNNEQFF; size: .; D: .; J: TRBJ2-1; V: TRBV5-1
DNA: TGCGCCAGCAGCTCGAGCTCCTACGAGCAGTACTTC; CDR3: CASSSSSYEQYF; size: .; D: .; J: TRBJ2-7; V: TRBV5-1
DNA: TGTGCCAGCAGTTACTCGGCGGCCTCGGTTACTGAAGCTTTCTTT; CDR3: CASSYSAASVTEAFF; size: .; D: .; J: TRBJ1-1; V: TRBV6-6
DNA: TGTGCCAGCAGCCTTGGGACTAGCGGGAGAGGGGGCCAAGAGACCCAGTACTTC; CDR3: CASSLGTSGRGGQETQYF; size: .; D: TRBD2; J: TRBJ2-5; V: TRBV11-3
DNA: TGTGCCAGCAGCCGGACCCACCGAGGCACGCAGTATTTT; CDR3: CASSRTHRGTQYF; size: .; D: .; J: TRBJ2-3; V: TRBV14
DNA: TGTGCCAGCAGTTTAGGGACATCAGTCTCTGGGGCCAACGTCCTGACTTTC; CDR3: CASSLGTSVSGANVLTF; size: .; D: .; J: TRBJ2-6; V: TRBV28
DNA: TGTGCCAGCAGTACGTCCACTGATGAAGCTTTCTTT; CDR3: CASSTSTDEAFF; size: .; D: .; J: TRBJ1-1; V: TRBV6-6
DNA: TGTGCCAGCAGTTTATCTCGTAACCCGAACACTGAAGCTTTCTTT; CDR3: CASSLSRNPNTEAFF; size: .; D: .; J: TRBJ1-1; V: TRBV11-1
DNA: TGTGCCAGCAGCCACAATGAGCAGTTCTTC; CDR3: CASSHNEQFF; size: .; D: .; J: TRBJ2-1; V: TRBV11-2
DNA: TGTGCCAGCAGAAAAGGGCCCACCGGGGAGCTGTTTTTT; CDR3: CASRKGPTGELFF; size: .; D: .; J: TRBJ2-2; V: TRBV6-1
DNA: TGCGCCAGCAGCTTGATAGGTGGGGGGACTCAAGAGACCCAGTACTTC; CDR3: CASSLIGGGTQETQYF; size: once; D: .; J: TRBJ2-5; V: TRBV5-1
DNA: TGTGCCAGCAGTAACACGGACAGGGTAGGCTACACCTTC; CDR3: CASSNTDRVGYTF; size: .; D: TRBD1; J: TRBJ1-2; V: TRBV28
DNA: TGTGCCAGCAGCGTATTTGGACTAGCGGGAGTGGGAACAGATACGCAGTATTTT; CDR3: CASSVFGLAGVGTDTQYF; size: .; D: TRBD2; J: TRBJ2-3; V: TRBV9
DNA: TGTCTCGTCGATCGACATTCCAACACTGAAGCTTTCTTT; CDR3: CLVDRHSNTEAFF; size: .; D: .; J: TRBJ1-1; V: TRBV7-9
DNA: TGTGCCAGCAGTTCGGGTGGGACAGACTATGGTGGCTACACCTTC; CDR3: CASSSGGTDYGGYTF; size: .; D: TRBD1; J: TRBJ1-2; V: TRBV28
DNA: TGTGCCAGCAGCGGGACAGGGTTCGAAGCTTTCTTT; CDR3: CASSGTGFEAFF; size: .; D: TRBD1; J: TRBJ1-1; V: TRBV28